The clone carrying this TCR beta chain has only one observation. Its target is not known. TCRbeta libraries were built with three rounds of nested PCR, modified from ARM-PCR. TCRdb used MiXCR to reprocess the multiplex PCR reads, holding one entry per CDR3 protein. The sample yields over 100,000 distinct CDR3 sequences, under 65% seen once. The data are from a study of tumor and adjacent non-tumor tissue in lung cancer. As for the study in general: Millions of productive TCRbeta reads were obtained per sample on average. Overall study findings and caveats: In normal lung, the top 100 clones were significantly more dominant than in tumor.

The template was RNA from unsorted bulk tissue. The normal lung tissue was taken more than 3 cm from the tumor edge. The V gene's germline CDR1 is MNHEY and CDR2 SVGEGT. The CDR3 is 18 residues long. Germline trimming cut 2 bases from V and 9 bases from J; bases unmatched to any gene: 20. The sequencing sample was made of distant non-tumor lung tissue. V is TRBV6-2 or TRBV6-3 and J is TRBJ1-1; 8 nucleotides align to TRBD1. The sequence was collected from a man between 60 and 75 years old with non-small cell lung cancer. The chain's CDR3 is CASSYPRTGRRGRMQAFF. CDR3 nucleotides: TGTGCCAGCAGTTACCCCCGGACAGGGCGCAGAGGGCGCATGCAAGCTTTCTTT.